Detailed here is one T cell receptor (beta chain). Its antigen is currently not known. The record has no base qualities; no much larger clone is one base away. The sample holds other DNA sequences that translate to the same CDR3. This sample is drawn from a study of cytomegalovirus exposure and HLA in healthy donors (dated by TCRdb to 2015 to 2018). The study in broad terms: An earlier analysis of some 600 of the donors reported under 300 Gb of sequence data and 95 million to 130 million unique TCR beta sequences obtained from approximately 180 million T cells. An early release covering roughly 600 HLA-typed donors comprised about 300 gigabases of sequencing data and roughly 86 million unique TCR sequences. The genetic ancestry cluster associated with self-reported Caucasian donors included 81% of the approximately 410 genotyped donors. The study aimed to test whether cataloging public T cell receptors could reveal signatures of past pathogen exposure. Using immunosequencing, the study profiled T cell repertoires from 666 subjects and related those repertoires to cytomegalovirus serostatus. A separate validation cohort of about 110 different subjects was used in addition to the 666-subject first cohort. To predict cytomegalovirus infection status, the study combined high-throughput TCR immunosequencing, statistical association of individual TCRs with disease status, and machine learning. A later analysis re-examined previously published TCR beta repertoires from more than 600 donors and added high-resolution HLA genotyping to investigate patterns of TCR occurrence. The later analysis used no new phenotypic data to find candidate immune exposures, relying instead on TCR beta sequences and their occurrence across donors. To decide whether each TCR beta V gene segment behaved as functional or pseudogenic, an earlier analysis of some 580 of the donors relied on high-throughput TCR beta sequencing. Donor age, sex, ethnicity and CMV serostatus were collected together with the repertoire data. A later genetic analysis used genome-wide SNP genotypes for about 65% of the 666 donors, treating that subset as a discovery cohort. All discovery cohort repertoires had been generated using a single sequencing platform. Both class I and class II loci were covered by HLA typing, at four-digit resolution. Typing coverage varied by locus: roughly 620-630 donors for A, B, C, DRB1 and DQB1; approximately 500 for DQA1; around 570 for DPA1; approximately 490 for DPB1. Four or five DR-DQ haplotypes were handled as single units for association and clustering because linkage in the cohort was strong. Among about 400 genotyped donors of the cohort, an average of around 250,000 unique TCR beta nucleotide sequences was sequenced per donor, of which 15% to 20% were non-productive. Broad study findings and their caveats: Because counts were too low, roughly 16 rarely observed V segments, including chromosome 9 orphons, were left out of the earlier analysis of roughly 600 of the donors. In a later analysis, HLA-associated TCR beta chains showed more clonal expansion and lower generation probabilities than non-associated chains that were equally common. In an earlier analysis of about 550 of the donors, most TCR beta V segments were observed in productive rearrangements about 87% or about 30% of the time, broadly matching IMGT annotations. According to a later analysis, parvovirus B19, influenza, CMV and Epstein-Barr virus appeared linked to several top co-occurrence clusters. Across donors, most TCR sequences were observed very rarely, whereas some public TCRs were present in many individuals. The 87-base-pair reads could not distinguish some IMGT-functional V segments, including TRBV6-2 and TRBV6-3, so those segments were excluded. Correlated functional status among segregating V segments might reflect linkage disequilibrium, but an unknown experimental factor could not be ruled out. It was suggested by the authors that the approach could potentially be generalized to other disease states and immunological phenotypes. The study listed 164 TCR beta chains as associated with cytomegalovirus. In a later genetic analysis, fewer N-insertions in productive TCRs were reported among donors in an Asian-associated ancestry cluster than the roughly 700-donor mean. A group of highly shared sequence variants was considered likely to be a technical artifact of the sequencing pipeline. A later analysis found that most CMV-associated TCR beta chains appeared HLA-restricted, with HLA associations seemingly driven largely by CMV exposure. Cytomegalovirus status was reported to be diagnosed by the classifier with high specificity and sensitivity in both the original and validation cohorts. Only TCR beta chains were sequenced in this cohort, and the absence of alpha or paired-chain data limited detectable features. Because some donors lacked HLA typing at each locus, the association tests relied only on the typed subset. Strong co-occurrence of HLA alleles, especially DR and DQ, made assigning TCR associations to individual alleles difficult. Three of the identified cytomegalovirus-associated TCR beta chains were confirmed in vitro to be specific for cytomegalovirus antigens. A later genetic analysis associated a missense DCLRE1C variant with V-gene and J-gene trimming of TCR beta chains, and an independent cohort replicated the association. A later analysis associated 17,000 or so TCR beta sequences with specific HLA alleles at a false discovery rate of 0.05. For the cohort, immune exposure information was limited to CMV serostatus. A further reported finding was that TCR beta sequences accurately predicted the HLA-A and HLA-B alleles for most subjects in the first cohort. In a later analysis, TCR association rates were found to vary across HLA loci, with the most associated TCRs seen for DRB1 alleles and the fewest for HLA-C alleles. Presence/absence analyses assumed roughly uniform sequencing depth across donors, an assumption that may not hold.

The cohort comprised some 700 healthy bone marrow donors. All cohort members were sampled while nominally healthy, although unrecorded immune exposures were likely present. The donor tested CMV seropositive, placing the donor among the 289 seropositive members of the cohort. A peripheral blood sample was collected from each donor, and TCR beta sequencing was performed on peripheral blood mononuclear cells. The Qiagen DNeasy Blood Extraction Kit was used to extract genomic DNA from the blood cell samples. For CDR1 and CDR2, the germline V gene (reference sequence) lists LNHDA and SQIVND. At the junction V is shortened by 3 bases and J by 2 bases; bases outside the gene matches: 1. The CDR3 spans 14 residues, from the cysteine through the phenylalanine. Here the CDR3 DNA is all that survives: 42 bases in frame from base 1. Receptor libraries were prepared by the immunoSEQ multiplex PCR assay. The multiplex PCR relied on a mix of 60 forward primers for TCR Vbeta segments and 13 reverse primers for TCR Jbeta segments. A multiplex PCR assay on genomic DNA amplified the CDR3 region of rearranged TCR beta genes. Amplified TCR beta libraries were sequenced as 87-base-pair reads on the Illumina HiSeq System. As for how the authors treated the data: A later analysis tallied about 77 million unique TCR beta chains across the 666 repertoires, and about 10 million of those chains were shared by two or more donors. Raw reads were error-corrected and collapsed into unique sequences with a nearest-neighbor algorithm that merged closely related sequences to remove PCR and sequencing errors. CDR3 sequences were aligned to IMGT reference sequences to assign V, D and J gene segments. For a sequence to be retained, a match of at least six nucleotides was required to both a V gene segment and a J gene segment. A rearrangement counted as productive if the CDR3 had no stop codons and remained in frame with V and J, and every other rearrangement counted as non-productive. CDR3 was defined according to IMGT convention as the region running from the second conserved V-encoded cysteine to the conserved J-encoded phenylalanine. In an earlier analysis of approximately 590 of the donors, sequences lacking an unambiguous match to a single V gene segment were excluded. In an earlier analysis of some 590 of the donors, V segments were called functional above 56.7% productive rearrangements and were called segregating when the between-donor standard deviation exceeded 5%. A statistical classification framework was built to diagnose cytomegalovirus status from the catalog of TCR beta chain sequences. A later analysis assigned V and J genes by comparing TCR nucleotide sequences with IMGT/GENE-DB human TR gene sequences. Using the TCRdist pipeline, a later analysis assigned CDR3 sequences along with most-parsimonious VDJ recombination scenarios. In a later analysis, every TCR beta chain was defined by the combination of its CDR3 amino acid sequence and its V-gene family, and reads without a unique V-gene family were dropped. A later analysis removed 550 to 700 highly shared, low-generation-probability nucleotide sequences to deal with suspected cross-contamination and a sequencing artifact. For each public chain, a later analysis derived a clonal expansion index from normalized ranks of inferred template counts within each repertoire. In a later analysis, generation probabilities were computed using a VDJ recombination model fitted to out-of-frame rearrangements, and the results were checked against IGoR. A later analysis scored TCR-TCR, TCR-HLA and TCR-CMV co-occurrence with hypergeometric tests, applying a repertoire-size bias correction to TCR pairs. A later analysis estimated false discovery rates by permuting HLA or CMV assignments 20 times. In a later analysis, co-occurring TCRs were grouped with DBSCAN, and TCRdist sequence similarity was added when clustering was performed within HLA-allele-positive subsets. Co-occurrence clustering excluded repertoires with fewer than 30,000 or more than 120,000 public chains, plus five with anomalous nucleotide sharing. TCRdb mirrors the immuneACCESS table, restricted to in-frame sequences. Some clones are absent from its copies; in checked studies, under half trace to an unresolved V gene, and the reason for the others is unknown. V and J calls and clone size are given by that table; D and trimming were obtained from the DNA. In all, the sample holds about 89,000 clones, and about 75% of those were seen once. The ten biggest clones cover 9.5% to 13% of the sample.

This TCR derives from a man aged 30 to 45 in good health and CMV-seropositive. The rearrangement joined TRBV19 to TRBJ1-2; the central 9 bases match TRBD1. The specimen was PBMCs. The nucleotide sequence reads TGTGCCAGTAGTATTGGGACAGGGAACTATGGCTACACCTTC. Its protein is CASSIGTGNYGYTF.